These 27 T cell receptor beta chains were all obtained from the same sample, sequenced in a study of shared clonotypes between healthy human individuals. Profiled with immunoSEQ multiplex PCR; TCRdb holds only in-frame clones, not every one. The sample yields some 700,000 clones, 90% seen once. Source material: memory CD8+ T cells from PBMCs. Subset noted: CD45RO+ cells pooled with CCR7-negative TemRA cells. These receptors were taken from a young man in good health. Some clones in this sample may be carry-over from other donors' samples.

As regards this clone: The germline gene is not matched at one end of the junction; a read error may be the cause. This chain's CDR3 is CASSLGSSYLEQYF. Written as DNA, the CDR3 is TGCGCCAGTAGCTTGGGGAGTTCCTACCTCGAGCAGTACTTC. The chain recombines TRBV5-1 with TRBJ2-7, with D perhaps TRBD2 (5 bases). Looked up from germline, CDR1 is SGHRS and CDR2 is YFSETQ. The CDR3 is 14 amino acids.

The chain joins TRBV30 to TRBJ1-2; no clear D gene. This CDR3 contains 14 residues. Per germline, CDR1 GTSNPN and CDR2 SVGIG (reference sequence). Trimming took 1 base from V and 3 from J, leaving 12 bases between them. CDR3 nucleotides: TGTGCCTGGAGTGGGACTCCGAGGCACTATGGCTACACCTTC. This encodes CAWSGTPRHYGYTF.

The CDR3 nucleotides read TGTGCCACCAGCAGAACCGGGGAGCTGTTTTTT. Its translation: CATSRTGELFF. This chain connects TRBV15 to TRBJ2-2; D unclear. Looked up from germline, CDR1 is LNHNV and CDR2 is YYDKDF (reference sequence). The CDR3 totals 11 residues. Trimming removed 2 bases from V and 5 bases from J, with 0 bases in between.

The chain carries TRBV10-3 and TRBJ2-1; TRBD2 might be the D (5 bases). Germline-derived CDR1 and CDR2 are ENHRY and SYGVKD. V dropped 5 bases and J dropped 2 bases, with 16 bases sitting between them. There are 16 residues in the CDR3. The CDR3 DNA reads TGTGCCATCAGTCCTGTCGACTACGAAGCCTACAATGAGCAGTTCTTC. Encoded protein: CAISPVDYEAYNEQFF.

The J gene is TRBJ2-5, the V gene TRBV9; 7 bases are shared with TRBD1. Germline CDR1 is SGDLS and CDR2 is YYNGEE. V gave up 3 bases and J gave up 0 bases; unmatched junction bases: 8. This CDR3 has 16 amino acids. The CDR3 region is CASSATGTAYQETQYF. CDR3 sequence (DNA): TGTGCCAGCAGCGCAACCGGGACAGCATACCAAGAGACCCAGTACTTC. The full variable domain, completed using reference TRBV9 and TRBJ2-5, is DSGVTQTPKHLITATGQRVTLRCSPRSGDLSVYWYQQSLDQGLQFLIQYYNGEERAKGNILERFSAQQFPDLHSELNLSSLELGDSALYFCASSATGTAYQETQYFGPGTRLLVL.

The chain links TRBV15 to TRBJ2-7; unclear D gene. The CDR3 length is 14 residues. V lost 5 bases to trimming and J lost 0 bases, with 11 bases between them. Germline CDR1 is LNHNV and CDR2 is YYDKDF (reference sequence). The CDR3 loop reads CATSDREVSYEQYF. As DNA, the CDR3 is TGTGCCACCAGCGACCGAGAAGTCTCCTACGAGCAGTACTTC.

V gene TRBV6-5 combines with J gene TRBJ1-3, with 7 bases fitting TRBD1. The CDR3 covers 14 residues. Trimming took 4 bases from V and 2 from J; bases not matched to a gene: 2. The V gene's germline CDR1 is MNHEY and CDR2 SVGAGI. The CDR3 sequence is CASSSDRAGNTIYF. The CDR3 DNA reads TGTGCCAGCAGTTCCGACAGGGCTGGAAACACCATATATTTT.

The V gene is TRBV5-4, the J gene TRBJ1-4, with 7 bases aligning to TRBD1. With 0 bases clipped from V and 1 base from J, the junction kept 6 bases outside the gene matches. Per the germline V gene, CDR1 is SGHNT and CDR2 is YYREEE (reference sequence). CDR3 length: 17 amino acids. The CDR3 bases are TGTGCCAGCAGCTTGGGGCAGGGGGAAGGAACTAATGAAAAACTGTTTTTT. Amino acids: CASSLGQGEGTNEKLFF.

The genes are TRBV11-2 and TRBJ2-7, with 7 bases that match TRBD2. The V gene end was trimmed by 2 bases and the J gene end by 3 bases; junction bases not matched to a gene: 7. The germline gives CDR1 SGHAT, CDR2 FQNNGV. The CDR3 is made up of 15 amino acids. The chain's CDR3 is CASSLIRGVSYEQYF. The DNA of the CDR3 is TGTGCCAGCAGCTTAATTCGGGGGGTCAGCTACGAGCAGTACTTC.

V usage is TRBV2 and J usage is TRBJ1-6; D gene ambiguous. The CDR3 covers 14 residues. Germline values: CDR1 SNHLY, CDR2 FYNNEI. The V end was cut by 7 bases, the J end by 9 bases, with 16 bases between. The CDR3 spells CASIVSFVGSPLHF. For the CDR3, the DNA is TGTGCCAGCATCGTATCCTTCGTGGGTTCACCCCTCCACTTT.

This chain joins TRBV27 and TRBJ2-7; D tentatively reads TRBD1 or TRBD2 (6 bases each). Deletions cut 6 bases from V and 2 bases from J, with 8 bases between. The CDR3 covers 12 residues. Germline V lookup: CDR1 MNHEY, CDR2 SMNVEV (reference sequence). This CDR3 reads CASSRGPYEQYF. CDR3 in DNA: TGTGCCAGCAGCCGGGGGCCCTACGAGCAGTACTTC.

V usage is TRBV28 and J usage is TRBJ2-7; maybe TRBD2 (7 bases). The CDR3 totals 15 residues. Trimming shortened V by 8 bases and J by 2 bases, and 19 bases separated the two germline ends. The germline gives CDR1 MDHEN, CDR2 SYDVKM. The CDR3 DNA follows: TGTGCCAGCCGGAGGGGGGGGGTCCGAACCTACGAGCAGTACTTC. Its protein is CASRRGGVRTYEQYF.

This chain links TRBV12-5 with TRBJ2-1; D not resolved. This CDR3 is 11 amino acids long. The V gene's germline CDR1 is LGHNT and CDR2 FRNRAP. Trimming removed 0 bases at V and 6 bases at J, with 0 bases between. CDR3 sequence reads: CASGLVNEQFF. The CDR3 DNA reads as TGTGCTAGTGGTTTGGTCAATGAGCAGTTCTTC.

The genes are TRBV11-2 and TRBJ2-2; D gene unclear. The CDR3 runs 13 residues. CDR1 is SGHAT, CDR2 FQNNGV, per germline. V was pared by 0 bases and J by 6 bases, with 5 bases between. Here the CDR3 reads CASSLDLSGELFF. In DNA, the CDR3 is TGTGCCAGCAGCTTAGATCTGTCCGGGGAGCTGTTTTTT.

The chain couples TRBV27 to TRBJ1-2; no clear D. Germline CDR1 reads MNHEY; CDR2 reads SMNVEV (reference sequence). V dropped 0 bases and J dropped 4 bases, with 15 bases sitting between them. The CDR3 is 16 residues long. The CDR3 here is CASSLSGLRHPYGYTF. CDR3 nucleotides: TGTGCCAGCAGTTTATCCGGGTTAAGGCACCCCTATGGCTACACCTTC.

CDR3 protein: CASSMTRHSYNEQFF. In DNA form, the CDR3 reads TGTGCCAGCAGCATGACTAGACACTCCTACAATGAGCAGTTCTTC. V gene TRBV5-5 combines with J gene TRBJ2-1; D perhaps matches TRBD2 (6 bases). Germline V gene sequence: CDR1 SGHKS, CDR2 YYEKEE (reference sequence). V lost 4 bases to trimming and J lost 0 bases, with 11 bases between them. The CDR3 is 15 residues long.

This clone was seen a single time. The V and J genes are TRBV28 and TRBJ2-4, with TRBD1 as a possible D gene (6 bases). The CDR3 covers 15 residues. Germline values: CDR1 MDHEN, CDR2 SYDVKM. V dropped 9 bases and J dropped 0 bases, with 15 bases sitting between them. CDR3 sequence reads: CASRGNPLAKNIQYF. Here the CDR3 DNA reads TGTGCCAGTAGGGGGAACCCTCTAGCCAAAAACATTCAGTACTTC.

The V and J genes are TRBV9 and TRBJ1-2; 7 bases match TRBD1. The CDR3 consists of 14 residues. V dropped 5 bases and J dropped 0; count of bases not matched to a gene: 4. Germline assignment: CDR1 SGDLS and CDR2 YYNGEE. The CDR3 bases are TGTGCCAGCAGGTCTGGGACAGCTAACTATGGCTACACCTTC. Translating it yields CASRSGTANYGYTF.

This chain joins TRBV21-1 and TRBJ2-1; the D call of TRBD2 is as the table states it, not checked on the DNA. TRBV21-1 is tagged as a pseudogene. The CDR3 consists of 17 residues. Written as DNA, the CDR3 is TGTGCCAGCAGCTCGCACAGCGGGAGGGCCCAATACAATGAGCAGTTCTTC. Translating it yields CASSSHSGRAQYNEQFF.

This rearrangement joins TRBV25-1 to TRBJ2-2, with 13 bases matching TRBD2. This CDR3 is built from 18 residues. J lost 6 bases, V lost 2 bases, and 9 bases had no gene match. CDR1 and CDR2 from the germline V gene are MGHDK and SYGVNS. DNA of the CDR3: TGTGCCAGCAGTGAAGCGGGTACTAGCGGGAGGGGGCCCGGGGAGCTGTTTTTT. Amino acid sequence: CASSEAGTSGRGPGELFF.

The chain is built from TRBV13 and TRBJ2-2; D is unresolved. V was pared by 5 bases and J by 1 base, with 11 bases between. CDR1 and CDR2 from the germline V gene are PRHDT and FYEKMQ (reference sequence). CDR3 size: 15 residues. In nucleotides, the CDR3 is TGTGCCAGCAGCGACAACCTATTGAACACCGGGGAGCTGTTTTTT. It encodes CASSDNLLNTGELFF.

This rearrangement joins TRBV7-8 to TRBJ2-1; D is perhaps TRBD2 (6 bases). This CDR3 has 17 residues. Deletions cut 6 bases from V and 4 bases from J, with 22 bases between. The germline CDR1 and CDR2 sequences are SGHVS and FQNEAQ. CDR3 in amino acids: CASRPPRVEAGYNEQFF. In DNA, the CDR3 is TGTGCCAGCAGACCCCCACGGGTAGAGGCGGGGTACAATGAGCAGTTCTTC.

The CDR3 bases are TGTGCCAGTAGTATATCCTCAGCCTACAATGAGCAGTTCTTC. It is translated as CASSISSAYNEQFF. V and J are TRBV19 and TRBJ2-1; the D is unclear. Germline CDR1 and CDR2: LNHDA and SQIVND (reference sequence). The CDR3 runs 14 residues. Trimming cost V 2 bases and J 2 bases, with 7 bases left between them.

V and J are TRBV28 and TRBJ1-2; possible D gene TRBD1, 5 bases. V was pared by 5 bases and J by 7 bases, with 17 bases between. The CDR3 covers 14 residues. Germline V CDR1 and CDR2: MDHEN, SYDVKM. CDR3 sequence reads: CASSPITSGAGYTF. CDR3 nucleotide sequence: TGTGCCAGCAGTCCCATCACATCTGGGGCTGGCTACACCTTC.

This chain links TRBV19 with TRBJ1-1, with D unresolved. This CDR3 contains 14 residues. Between the trimmed V and J ends, which lost 1 base and 5 bases, there was a span of 11 bases. The germline CDR1 and CDR2 sequences are LNHDA and SQIVND (reference sequence). The CDR3 DNA reads as TGTGCCAGTAGTATAGGGGCCTTGTGGACTGAAGCTTTCTTT. Protein: CASSIGALWTEAFF. The whole variable domain, filled in from reference TRBV19 and TRBJ1-1, reads DGGITQSPKYLFRKEGQNVTLSCEQNLNHDAMYWYRQDPGQGLRLIYYSQIVNDFQKGDIAEGYSVSREKKESFPLTVTSAQKNPTAFYLCASSIGALWTEAFFGQGTRLTVV.

V is TRBV29-1 and J is TRBJ2-1; unclear D gene. With 7 bases removed from V and 6 bases from J, the gap between germline ends came to 4 bases. Germline CDR1 is SQVTM and CDR2 is ANQGSEA. This CDR3 has 9 amino acids. CDR3 sequence: CSAGNEQFF. The CDR3 DNA reads as TGCAGCGCAGGCAATGAGCAGTTCTTC.

The sample holds a few counts of this clone. The chain carries TRBV28 and TRBJ1-1; D is unclear. This CDR3 contains 10 residues. V lost 8 bases and J lost 4, with 5 bases in between. Germline V gene lookup returns CDR1 MDHEN and CDR2 SYDVKM. CDR3 sequence reads: CASGATEAFF. DNA for the CDR3: TGTGCCAGCGGAGCCACTGAAGCTTTCTTT. The full variable domain, in which reference TRBV28 and TRBJ1-1 provide the parts outside the CDR3, is DVKVTQSSRYLVKRTGEKVFLECVQDMDHENMFWYRQDPGLGLRLIYFSYDVKMKEKGDIPEGYSVSREKKERFSLILESASTNQTSMYLCASGATEAFFGQGTRLTVV.